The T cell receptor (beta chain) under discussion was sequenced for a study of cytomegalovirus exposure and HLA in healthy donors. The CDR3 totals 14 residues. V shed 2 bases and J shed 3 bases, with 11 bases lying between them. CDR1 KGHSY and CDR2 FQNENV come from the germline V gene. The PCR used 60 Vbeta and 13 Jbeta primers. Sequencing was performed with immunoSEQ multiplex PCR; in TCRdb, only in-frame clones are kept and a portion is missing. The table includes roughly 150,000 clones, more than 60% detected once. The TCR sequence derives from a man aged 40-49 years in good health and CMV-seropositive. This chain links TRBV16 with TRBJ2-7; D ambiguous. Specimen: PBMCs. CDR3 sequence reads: CASSQRREFYEQYF. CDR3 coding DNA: TGTGCCAGCAGCCAAAGGAGAGAGTTCTACGAGCAGTACTTC.